Below, 17 T cell receptor beta chains from the same sample are listed, as sequenced in a study of blood T cells in healthy people across ages. Next came a second PCR, run for roughly 6 to 11 cycles, which used a sample-barcoded 5' primer along with a J-beta primer mix. One entry per CDR3 protein results from TCRdb running MiXCR on the 5' RACE reads. The repertoire includes hundreds of thousands of distinct CDR3 sequences, less than 40% of them detected once, and 15% to 17% sits in the top ten. Source material: blood. The receptor set was obtained from an elderly woman in good health.

Only a few counts were recorded for this clonotype. This rearrangement joins TRBV27 to TRBJ1-4, with D perhaps matching TRBD1 (6 bases). Deletions cut 6 bases from V and 8 bases from J, with 13 bases between. Per germline, CDR1 MNHEY and CDR2 SMNVEV (reference sequence). The CDR3 length is 13 residues. CDR3: CASSLRTDEKLFF. Written as DNA, the CDR3 is TGTGCCAGCAGCCTCAGGACAGACGAAAAACTGTTTTTT.

J is TRBJ2-3 and V is TRBV29-1; unclear D gene. The CDR3 sequence is 13 residues long. V shed 4 bases and J shed 2 bases, with 10 bases lying between them. Looked up from germline, CDR1 is SQVTM and CDR2 is ANQGSEA. CDR3 amino acids: CSVVGLNTDTQYF. The CDR3 DNA follows: TGCAGCGTTGTAGGGCTGAACACAGATACGCAGTATTTT.

Concerning this clonotype itself: Being one base from a much bigger clone, this may be a read error. The gene calls are TRBV5-1 and TRBJ2-4; D assignment may be TRBD1 or TRBD2 (5 bases each). The DNA end lines up better with TRBJ2-7; the J call may be wrong. CDR1 is SGHRS, CDR2 YFSETQ, per germline. This CDR3 has 14 residues. CDR3 region: CASSRGDFLYEQYF. As DNA, the CDR3 is TGCGCCAGCAGCCGGGGCGATTTTCTCTACGAGCAGTACTTC.

This clonotype was counted ten times or more. The chain is built from TRBV7-3 and TRBJ2-1, with 7 bases matching TRBD2. The germline gives CDR1 SGHTA, CDR2 FQGTGA. This CDR3 contains 18 residues. The V segment lost 1 base and the J segment 7 bases; nucleotides outside the gene matches: 16. CDR3 residues: CASSLNPSRGGGINEQFF. As DNA, the CDR3 is TGTGCCAGCAGCTTAAACCCCTCTCGGGGCGGGGGTATAAATGAGCAGTTCTTC. Full variable domain (remainder filled in from reference TRBV7-3 and TRBJ2-1): GAGVSQTPSNKVTEKGKYVELRCDPISGHTALYWYRQSLGQGPEFLIYFQGTGAADDSGLPNDRFFAVRPEGSVSTLKIQRTERGDSAVYLCASSLNPSRGGGINEQFFGPGTRLTVL.

The rearrangement uses TRBV30 and TRBJ1-5; 7 bases align to TRBD1. V dropped 5 bases and J dropped 4; count of bases not matched to a gene: 5. The CDR3 contains 13 residues. Germline V gene lookup returns CDR1 GTSNPN and CDR2 SVGIG (reference sequence). The CDR3 sequence is CAWGNRGNQPQHF. The CDR3 bases are TGTGCCTGGGGGAACAGGGGAAATCAGCCCCAGCATTTT.

This clonotype was seen ten or more times. The chain couples TRBV5-6 to TRBJ2-7, with D perhaps TRBD1 (6 bases). The V gene lost 6 bases and the J gene lost 0 bases, with 16 bases spanning the gap. Germline CDR1 reads SGHDT; CDR2 reads YYEEEE. This CDR3 region has 15 residues. CDR3: CASTTTDRSSYEQYF. CDR3 in DNA: TGTGCCAGCACAACAACGGACAGAAGCTCCTACGAGCAGTACTTC.

The rearrangement joins TRBV7-2 to TRBJ2-1, with 10 bases matching TRBD1. The CDR3 extends over 15 amino acids. Trimming removed 4 bases from V and 3 bases from J; junction bases left unmatched: 3. Germline CDR1 SGHTA, CDR2 FQGNSA. The CDR3 is CASSWGDRGYNEQFF. The CDR3 bases are TGTGCCAGCAGCTGGGGGGACAGGGGCTACAATGAGCAGTTCTTC.

The table lists this clonotype with many counts. The V gene is TRBV6-1, the J gene TRBJ2-3; D might be TRBD2 (6 bases). V lost 6 bases to trimming and J lost 1 base, with 8 bases between them. This CDR3 spans 13 amino acids. Germline V gene sequence: CDR1 MNHNS, CDR2 SASEGT. This CDR3 is CASRASGTDTQYF. CDR3 in DNA: TGTGCCAGCAGGGCTAGCGGCACAGATACGCAGTATTTT.

This clonotype was observed at least ten times. J is TRBJ2-3 and V is TRBV12-5; D remains unclear. V gave up 7 bases and J gave up 0 bases, with 11 bases separating them. This CDR3 contains 14 residues. Germline CDR1 reads LGHNT; CDR2 reads FRNRAP. Written as DNA, the CDR3 is TGTGCTAGTGCTAGGGCGACTAGCACAGATACGCAGTATTTT. Translating it yields CASARATSTDTQYF.

A few counts support this clonotype. Being one base from a much bigger clone, this may be a read error. The chain links TRBV7-3 to TRBJ2-5, with D perhaps matching TRBD2 (5 bases). The germline gives CDR1 SGHTA, CDR2 FQGTGA. This CDR3 region has 13 residues. The ends were cut back, 3 bases at V and 11 bases at J, with 16 bases in the middle. The CDR3, as DNA: TGTGCCAGCAGCTTCCCGCCGGAGGATGAGCAGTACTTC. Translated: CASSFPPEDEQYF. The full variable domain, completed using reference TRBV7-3 and TRBJ2-5, is GAGVSQTPSNKVTEKGKYVELRCDPISGHTALYWYRQSLGQGPEFLIYFQGTGAADDSGLPNDRFFAVRPEGSVSTLKIQRTERGDSAVYLCASSFPPEDEQYFGPGTRLLVL.

The V and J genes are TRBV6-2 or TRBV6-3 and TRBJ1-6; TRBD1 might be the D (5 bases). Germline CDR1 MNHEY, CDR2 SVGEGT. The V end lost 6 bases, the J end lost 5 bases, and 20 bases lay between the germline ends. There are 17 residues in the CDR3. CDR3 sequence reads: CASRTKTGPRDNSPLHF. DNA of the CDR3: TGTGCCAGCAGGACCAAAACAGGTCCGCGAGATAATTCACCCCTCCACTTT.

The sample holds a few counts of this clonotype. One end of the junction varies from germline; a read error may be responsible. The chain's CDR3 is CARSVPRGEQYF. The CDR3 DNA follows: TGTGCCCGGAGTGTACCCAGGGGCGAGCAGTACTTC. The chain has TRBV30 and TRBJ2-7; maybe TRBD1 (6 bases). The V gene's germline CDR1 is GTSNPN and CDR2 SVGIG (reference sequence). This CDR3 comprises 12 residues.

In its sample, this clonotype was seen many times. The genes are TRBV7-8 and TRBJ2-1; a possible D gene is TRBD1 (6 bases). V dropped 1 base and J dropped 6 bases, with 10 bases sitting between them. The CDR3 has 14 residues. Germline CDR1 is SGHVS and CDR2 is FQNEAQ. The CDR3 loop reads CASSLGTDFNEQFF. CDR3 sequence (DNA): TGTGCCAGCAGCTTAGGGACAGATTTCAATGAGCAGTTCTTC.

There are many counts of this clonotype. The chain uses TRBV20-1 and TRBJ2-5, with D perhaps assigned TRBD1 or TRBD2 (5 bases each). CDR3 size: 13 residues. Germline CDR1 and CDR2: DFQATT and SNEGSKA (reference sequence). V lost 3 bases and J 5 bases, leaving 13 bases between the germline ends. The chain's CDR3 is CSASSRGRETQYF. The DNA of the CDR3 is TGCAGTGCTAGTTCTCGGGGACGGGAGACCCAGTACTTC.

The sample holds many counts of this clonotype. This chain links TRBV6-6 with TRBJ2-1, with D unresolved. CDR1 is MNHNY, CDR2 SVGAGI, per germline (reference sequence). The germline V and J ends were trimmed by 6 bases and 2 bases, with 8 bases remaining between them. CDR3 length equals 13 residues. The CDR3 reads CASRVNTYNEQFF. CDR3 coding DNA: TGTGCCAGCAGGGTCAATACCTACAATGAGCAGTTCTTC.

The chain couples TRBV6-6 to TRBJ2-7; D unclear. The germline V gene encodes CDR1 MNHNY and CDR2 SVGAGI (reference sequence). V was shortened by 5 bases and J by 6 bases, with 14 bases between the two germline ends. The length of the CDR3 is 13 residues. DNA of the CDR3: TGTGCCAGCAGTCGACTGGTCTGGGGCGAGCAGTACTTC. Translating gives CASSRLVWGEQYF.

This clonotype has at least ten counts. The V gene is TRBV4-3, the J gene TRBJ1-1, with TRBD1 as a possible D gene (5 bases). The CDR3 is made up of 16 amino acids. Trimming took off 0 bases at V and 4 bases at J, with 15 bases between the two ends. The germline gives CDR1 LGHNA, CDR2 YSLEER. The CDR3 loop reads CASSQDLNQGFTEAFF. In DNA form, the CDR3 reads TGCGCCAGCAGCCAAGATCTTAACCAGGGTTTCACTGAAGCTTTCTTT.